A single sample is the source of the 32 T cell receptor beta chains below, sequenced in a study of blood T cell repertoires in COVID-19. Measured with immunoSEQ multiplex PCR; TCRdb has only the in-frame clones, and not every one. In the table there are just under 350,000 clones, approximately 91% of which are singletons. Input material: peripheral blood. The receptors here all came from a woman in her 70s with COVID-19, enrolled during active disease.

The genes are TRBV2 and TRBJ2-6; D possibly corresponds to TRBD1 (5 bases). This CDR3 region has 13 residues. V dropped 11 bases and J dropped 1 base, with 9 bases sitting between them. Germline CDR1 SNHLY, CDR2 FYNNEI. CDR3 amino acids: CACTGSGANVLTF. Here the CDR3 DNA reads TGTGCCTGCACAGGATCTGGGGCCAACGTCCTGACTTTC.

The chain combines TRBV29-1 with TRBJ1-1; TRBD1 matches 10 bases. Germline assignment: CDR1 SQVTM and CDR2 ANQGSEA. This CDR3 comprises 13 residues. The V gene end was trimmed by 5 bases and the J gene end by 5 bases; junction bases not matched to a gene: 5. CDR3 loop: CSVRTGGRTEAFF. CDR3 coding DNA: TGCAGCGTTCGGACAGGGGGGAGGACTGAAGCTTTCTTT.

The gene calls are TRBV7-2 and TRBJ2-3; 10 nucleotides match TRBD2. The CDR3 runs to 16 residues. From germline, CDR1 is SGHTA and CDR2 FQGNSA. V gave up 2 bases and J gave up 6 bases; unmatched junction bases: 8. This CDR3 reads CASSLTSGGASDTQYF. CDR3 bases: TGTGCCAGCAGCTTAACGAGCGGGGGGGCCTCGGATACGCAGTATTTT.

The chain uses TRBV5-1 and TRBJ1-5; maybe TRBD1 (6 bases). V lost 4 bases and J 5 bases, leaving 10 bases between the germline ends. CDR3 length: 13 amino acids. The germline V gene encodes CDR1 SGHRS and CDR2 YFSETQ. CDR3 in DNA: TGCGCCAGCAGCCCGGACAGTTATCAGCCCCAGCATTTT. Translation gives CASSPDSYQPQHF.

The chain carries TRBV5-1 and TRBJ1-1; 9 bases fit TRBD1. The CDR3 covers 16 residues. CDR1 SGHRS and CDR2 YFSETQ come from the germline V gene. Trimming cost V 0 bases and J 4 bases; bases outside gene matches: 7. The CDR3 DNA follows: TGCGCCAGCAGCTTGGCGGGGACAGGGAGGCGCACTGAAGCTTTCTTT. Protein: CASSLAGTGRRTEAFF.

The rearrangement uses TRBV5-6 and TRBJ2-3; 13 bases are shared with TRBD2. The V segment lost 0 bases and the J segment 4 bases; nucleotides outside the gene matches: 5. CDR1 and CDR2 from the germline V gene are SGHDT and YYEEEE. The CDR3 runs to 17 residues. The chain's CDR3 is CASSLELAGGLSDTQYF. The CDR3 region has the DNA TGTGCCAGCAGCTTGGAACTAGCGGGGGGGCTATCAGATACGCAGTATTTT.

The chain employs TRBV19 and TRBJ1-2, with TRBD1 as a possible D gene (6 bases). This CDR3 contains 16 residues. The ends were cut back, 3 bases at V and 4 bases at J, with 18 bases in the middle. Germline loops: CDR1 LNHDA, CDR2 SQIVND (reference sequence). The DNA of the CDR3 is TGTGCCAGTAGTATTTTTCGGCAGGGGAGAGGCTATGGCTACACCTTC. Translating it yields CASSIFRQGRGYGYTF. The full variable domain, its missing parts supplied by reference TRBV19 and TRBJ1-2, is DGGITQSPKYLFRKEGQNVTLSCEQNLNHDAMYWYRQDPGQGLRLIYYSQIVNDFQKGDIAEGYSVSREKKESFPLTVTSAQKNPTAFYLCASSIFRQGRGYGYTFGSGTRLTVV.

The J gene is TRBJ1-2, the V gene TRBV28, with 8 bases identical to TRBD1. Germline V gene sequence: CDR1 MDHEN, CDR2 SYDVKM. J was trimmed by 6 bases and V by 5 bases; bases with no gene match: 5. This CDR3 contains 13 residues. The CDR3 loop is CASSTRTGHGYTF. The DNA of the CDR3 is TGTGCCAGCAGTACTAGGACAGGGCATGGCTACACCTTC.

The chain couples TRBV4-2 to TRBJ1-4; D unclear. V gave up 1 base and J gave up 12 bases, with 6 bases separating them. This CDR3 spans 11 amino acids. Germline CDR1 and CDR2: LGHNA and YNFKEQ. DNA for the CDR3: TGTGCCAGCAGCCAAGGGGAGGAACTGTTTTTT. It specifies CASSQGEELFF.

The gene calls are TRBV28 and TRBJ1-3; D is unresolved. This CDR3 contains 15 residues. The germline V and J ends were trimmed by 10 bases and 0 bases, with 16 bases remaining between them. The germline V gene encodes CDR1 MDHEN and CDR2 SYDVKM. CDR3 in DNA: TGTGCCACCCTGGAGCTTTCGAGCTCTGGAAACACCATATATTTT. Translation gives CATLELSSSGNTIYF.

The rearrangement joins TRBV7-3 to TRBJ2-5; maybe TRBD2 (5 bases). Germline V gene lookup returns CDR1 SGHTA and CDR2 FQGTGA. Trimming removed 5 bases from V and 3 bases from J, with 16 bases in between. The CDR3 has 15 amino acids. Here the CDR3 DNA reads TGTGCCAGCAGCCCCACACCGGGATTCGAAGAGACCCAGTACTTC. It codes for CASSPTPGFEETQYF.

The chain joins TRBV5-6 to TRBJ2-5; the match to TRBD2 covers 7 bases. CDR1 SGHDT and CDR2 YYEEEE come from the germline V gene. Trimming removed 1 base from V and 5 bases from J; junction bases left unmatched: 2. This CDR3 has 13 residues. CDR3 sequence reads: CASSLSGGETQYF. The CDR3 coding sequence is TGTGCCAGCAGCTTGTCCGGGGGGGAGACCCAGTACTTC.

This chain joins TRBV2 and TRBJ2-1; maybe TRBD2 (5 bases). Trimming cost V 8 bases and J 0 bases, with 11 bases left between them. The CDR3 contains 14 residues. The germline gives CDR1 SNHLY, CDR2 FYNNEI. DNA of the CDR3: TGTGCCAGCGTCGGGGAGAGCTCCTACAATGAGCAGTTCTTC. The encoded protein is CASVGESSYNEQFF.

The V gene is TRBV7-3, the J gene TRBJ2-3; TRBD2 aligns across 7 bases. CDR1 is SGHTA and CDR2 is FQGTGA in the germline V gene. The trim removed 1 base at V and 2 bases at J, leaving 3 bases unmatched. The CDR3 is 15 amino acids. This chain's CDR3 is CASSLKGGPTDTQYF. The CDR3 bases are TGTGCCAGCAGCTTAAAGGGAGGGCCCACAGATACGCAGTATTTT.

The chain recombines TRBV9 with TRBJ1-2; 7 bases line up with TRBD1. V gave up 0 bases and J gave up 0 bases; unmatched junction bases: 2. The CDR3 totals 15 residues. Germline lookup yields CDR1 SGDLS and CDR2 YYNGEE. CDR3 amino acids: CASSVAGTANYGYTF. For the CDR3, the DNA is TGTGCCAGCAGCGTAGCCGGGACAGCTAACTATGGCTACACCTTC. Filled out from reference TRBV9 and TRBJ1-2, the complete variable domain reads DSGVTQTPKHLITATGQRVTLRCSPRSGDLSVYWYQQSLDQGLQFLIQYYNGEERAKGNILERFSAQQFPDLHSELNLSSLELGDSALYFCASSVAGTANYGYTFGSGTRLTVV.

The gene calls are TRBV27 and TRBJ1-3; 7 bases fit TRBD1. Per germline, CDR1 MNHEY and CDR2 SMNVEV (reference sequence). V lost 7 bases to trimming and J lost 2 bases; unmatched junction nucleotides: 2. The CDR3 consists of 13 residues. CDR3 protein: CASIDRAGNTIYF. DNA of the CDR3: TGTGCCAGCATAGACAGGGCTGGAAACACCATATATTTT.

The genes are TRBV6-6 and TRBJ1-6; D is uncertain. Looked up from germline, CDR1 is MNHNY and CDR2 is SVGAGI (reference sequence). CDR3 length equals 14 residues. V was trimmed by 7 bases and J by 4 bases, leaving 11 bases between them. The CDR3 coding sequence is TGTGCCAGCACCCATGGGCTGTATAATTCACCCCTCCACTTT. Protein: CASTHGLYNSPLHF.

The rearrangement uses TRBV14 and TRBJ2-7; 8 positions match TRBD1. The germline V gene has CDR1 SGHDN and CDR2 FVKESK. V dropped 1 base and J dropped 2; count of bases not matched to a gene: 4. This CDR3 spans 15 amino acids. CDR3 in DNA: TGTGCCAGCAGCCAAGCCGGGACAGGCGCCTACGAGCAGTACTTC. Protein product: CASSQAGTGAYEQYF.

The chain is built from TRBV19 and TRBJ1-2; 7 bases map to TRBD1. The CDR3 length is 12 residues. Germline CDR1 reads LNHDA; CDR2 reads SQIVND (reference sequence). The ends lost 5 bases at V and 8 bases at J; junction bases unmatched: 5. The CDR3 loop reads CASSSPRGGYTF. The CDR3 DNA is TGTGCCAGTAGTTCCCCCAGGGGGGGCTACACCTTC. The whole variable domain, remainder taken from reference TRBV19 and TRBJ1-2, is DGGITQSPKYLFRKEGQNVTLSCEQNLNHDAMYWYRQDPGQGLRLIYYSQIVNDFQKGDIAEGYSVSREKKESFPLTVTSAQKNPTAFYLCASSSPRGGYTFGSGTRLTVV.

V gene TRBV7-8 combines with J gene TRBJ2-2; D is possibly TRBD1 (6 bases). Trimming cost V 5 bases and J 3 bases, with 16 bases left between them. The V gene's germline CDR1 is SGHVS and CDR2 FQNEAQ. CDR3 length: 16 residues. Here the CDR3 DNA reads TGTGCCAGCAGCCTCGTTCGTAAGGGGGACACCGGGGAGCTGTTTTTT. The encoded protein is CASSLVRKGDTGELFF.

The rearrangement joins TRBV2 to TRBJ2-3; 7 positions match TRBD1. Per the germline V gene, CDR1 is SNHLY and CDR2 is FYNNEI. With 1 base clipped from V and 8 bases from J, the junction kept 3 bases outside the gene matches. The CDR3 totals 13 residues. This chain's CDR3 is CASSEENRGTQYF. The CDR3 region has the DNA TGTGCCAGCAGTGAAGAGAACAGGGGTACGCAGTATTTT.

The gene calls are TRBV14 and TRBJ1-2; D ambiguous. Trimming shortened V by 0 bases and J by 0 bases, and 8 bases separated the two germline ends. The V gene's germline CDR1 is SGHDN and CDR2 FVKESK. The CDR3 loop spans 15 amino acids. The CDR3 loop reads CASSQDFSSNYGYTF. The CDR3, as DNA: TGTGCCAGCAGCCAAGATTTTAGCTCTAACTATGGCTACACCTTC.

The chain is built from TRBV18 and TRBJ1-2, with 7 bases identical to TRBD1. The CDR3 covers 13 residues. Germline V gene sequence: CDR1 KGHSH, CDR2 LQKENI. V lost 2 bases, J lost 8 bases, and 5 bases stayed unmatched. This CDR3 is CASSPGSGQGYTF. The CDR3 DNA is TGTGCCAGCTCACCAGGCTCGGGACAGGGCTACACCTTC.

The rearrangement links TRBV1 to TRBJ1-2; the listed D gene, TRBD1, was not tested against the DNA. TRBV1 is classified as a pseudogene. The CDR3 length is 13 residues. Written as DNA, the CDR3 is TGCACCAGCAGCGGAACAGGGAATTATGGCTACACCTTC. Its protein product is CTSSGTGNYGYTF.

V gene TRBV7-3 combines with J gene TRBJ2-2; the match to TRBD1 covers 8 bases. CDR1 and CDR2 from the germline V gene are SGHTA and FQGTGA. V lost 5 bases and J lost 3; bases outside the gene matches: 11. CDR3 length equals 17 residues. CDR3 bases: TGTGCCAGCAGCCAAAGACTGGACAGGGTTGACACCGGGGAGCTGTTTTTT. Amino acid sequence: CASSQRLDRVDTGELFF.

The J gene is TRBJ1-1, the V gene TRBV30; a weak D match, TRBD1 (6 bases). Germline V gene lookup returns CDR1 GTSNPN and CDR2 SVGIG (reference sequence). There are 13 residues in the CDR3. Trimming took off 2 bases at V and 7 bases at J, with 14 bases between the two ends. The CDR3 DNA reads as TGTGCCTGGAGTAATCTGGGGGCGGGTGAAGCTTTCTTT. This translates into CAWSNLGAGEAFF. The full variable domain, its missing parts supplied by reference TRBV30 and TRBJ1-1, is SQTIHQWPATLVQPVGSPLSLECTVEGTSNPNLYWYRQAAGRGLQLLFYSVGIGQISSEVPQNLSASRPQDRQFILSSKKLLLSDSGFYLCAWSNLGAGEAFFGQGTRLTVV.

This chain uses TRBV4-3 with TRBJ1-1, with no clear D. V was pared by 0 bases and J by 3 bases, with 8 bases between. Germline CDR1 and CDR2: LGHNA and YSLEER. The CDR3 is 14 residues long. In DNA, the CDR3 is TGCGCCAGCAGCCAAGATGGTGGAGACACTGAAGCTTTCTTT. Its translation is CASSQDGGDTEAFF.

The CDR3 is CASSHRGRGLSYEQYF. CDR3 in DNA: TGTGCCAGCAGCCATCGGGGCAGGGGTCTATCCTACGAGCAGTACTTC. The chain combines TRBV3-1 (or the pseudogene TRBV3-2) with TRBJ2-7; weak D call: TRBD1 (6 bases). Trimming shortened V by 3 bases and J by 1 base, and 16 bases separated the two germline ends. The CDR3 extends over 16 amino acids. Germline assignment: CDR1 LGHDT and CDR2 YNNKEL (reference sequence).

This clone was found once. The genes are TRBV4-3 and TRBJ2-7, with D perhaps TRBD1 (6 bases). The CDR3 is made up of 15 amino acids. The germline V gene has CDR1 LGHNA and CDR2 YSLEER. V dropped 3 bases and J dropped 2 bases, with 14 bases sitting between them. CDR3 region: CASSHAGVGPYEQYF. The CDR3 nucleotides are TGCGCCAGCAGCCATGCAGGGGTGGGGCCCTACGAGCAGTACTTC.

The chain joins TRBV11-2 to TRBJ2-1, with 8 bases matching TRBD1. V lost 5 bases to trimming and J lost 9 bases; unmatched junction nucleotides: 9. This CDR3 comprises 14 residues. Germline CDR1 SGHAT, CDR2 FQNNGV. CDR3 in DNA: TGTGCCAGCAGCCTCGACCAGGGGGCGGGTGAGCAGTTCTTC. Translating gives CASSLDQGAGEQFF.

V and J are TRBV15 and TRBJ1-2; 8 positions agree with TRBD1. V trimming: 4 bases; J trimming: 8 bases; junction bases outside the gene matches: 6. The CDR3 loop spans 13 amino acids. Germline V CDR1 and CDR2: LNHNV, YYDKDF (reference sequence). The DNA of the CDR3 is TGTGCCACCAGCATGGACAGGGAGGGAGGCTACACCTTC. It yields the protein CATSMDREGGYTF.

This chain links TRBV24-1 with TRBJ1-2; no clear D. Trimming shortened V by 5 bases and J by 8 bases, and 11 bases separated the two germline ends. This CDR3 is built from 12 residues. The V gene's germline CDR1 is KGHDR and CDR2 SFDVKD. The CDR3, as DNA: TGTGCCACCAGTGGGCCAAGTTACGGCTACACCTTC. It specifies CATSGPSYGYTF.